This T cell receptor (beta chain) comes out of a study of blood T cell repertoires in COVID-19 (dated by TCRdb to about 2020). For context, the study as a whole: Samples covering the acute and convalescent phases of COVID-19 were provided by collaborators in the United States, Italy and Spain. The material from the prospective study consisted of cDNA or gDNA derived from T cells, B-cell-depleted T cells, or PBMCs. Subjects who had been exposed to COVID-19, were actively infected with it, or had recovered from it provided the deeply sampled blood TCRbeta repertoires that made up the dataset. The repertoires were released in a freely available public database intended as a resource for research on the immune response to SARS-CoV-2. Samples came from the ongoing ImmuneRACE study (first 160 participants) plus 1,254 subjects from 6 global collaborators. Nearly every sample came with metadata listing a de-identified subject ID, COVID-19 status, age in years and sex. Where available, HLA class I and class II types were taken from metadata supplied by the sample provider and were not determined by assay-based typing.

As regards this clone: The antigen it recognizes is unknown. No base quality values were provided; no much bigger clone lies one nucleotide off.

TCRbeta CDR3 regions were amplified from genomic DNA by means of the immunoSEQ Assay, a bias-controlled multiplex PCR. As for the original processing: Nucleated cell counts per sample were estimated from amplification of reference gene primers within the assay. To quantify the absolute abundance of each unique TCRbeta CDR3 rearrangement, sequence reads were collapsed and filtered. For each sample, productive Simpson clonality was calculated as the square root of Simpson's diversity index across productive rearrangements. TCRdb retrieved this table from immuneACCESS and kept in-frame rearrangements only. Not all clones are present; in checked studies, unresolved V genes account for under half, and no reason is known for the remainder. V and J calls and clone size come straight from that table; D and trimming were deduced from the DNA. Recorded for this sample are over 250,000 clones; approximately 80% of them occurred a single time. Clones ranked in the top ten supply approximately 5% of the sample.

In the prospective study, participants were roughly 18 to 95 years old, resided in about two dozen geographic areas of the United States, and were enrolled through a virtual design. Cohort assignment in the prospective study relied on participant-reported clinical history from a screening survey and a study questionnaire. A participant counted as exposed if, within 2 weeks of entering the study, that participant had been in contact with someone who had a PCR-confirmed or clinician-diagnosed COVID-19 case. Each participant in the prospective study had whole blood, serum and a nasopharyngeal or oropharyngeal swab collected by mobile phlebotomists. Over a roughly two-month period, participants in the prospective study had the option of providing additional blood draws and questionnaires. Before DNA extraction, prospective study blood samples were shipped either frozen or at room temperature. From V the trimming removes 7 bases and from J it removes 3 bases, while the gene matches leave 15 bases of the junction unaccounted for. Spanning cysteine to phenylalanine, the CDR3 consists of 16 amino acids. The retained sequence is limited to the CDR3, 48 bases, with the frame set at the first base. According to the germline V gene, CDR1 reads SQVTM and CDR2 reads ANQGSEA.

Overall study results and their limits: How much clinical and demographic metadata was included differed by source and by participant, and the metadata was provided uncurated.

The V gene is TRBV29-1 and the J gene is TRBJ2-3, with 8 bases aligning to TRBD2. The clonotype was recovered from a man between 40 and 49 years old who had been exposed to COVID-19. Sequencing was done on a sample of PBMCs or T cells enriched from blood (not recorded which). The DNA sequence is TGCAGCGGGAAGGTTGGTAGCGGGACGAGGACAGATACGCAGTATTTT. Its protein reads: CSGKVGSGTRTDTQYF.